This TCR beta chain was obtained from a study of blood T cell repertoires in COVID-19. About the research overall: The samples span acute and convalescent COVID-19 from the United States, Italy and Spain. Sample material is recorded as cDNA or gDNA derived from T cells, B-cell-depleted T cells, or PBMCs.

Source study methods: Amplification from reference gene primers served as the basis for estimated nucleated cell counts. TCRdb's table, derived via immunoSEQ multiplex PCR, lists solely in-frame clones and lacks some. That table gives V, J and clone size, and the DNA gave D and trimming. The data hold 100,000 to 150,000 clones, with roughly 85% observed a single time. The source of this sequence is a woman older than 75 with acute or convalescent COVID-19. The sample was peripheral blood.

CDR3 sequence reads: CASSQDTRASGELFF. CDR3 DNA: TGCGCCAGCAGCCAAGATACCCGAGCTTCCGGGGAGCTGTTTTTT. The genes are TRBV4-1 and TRBJ1-3; no clear D gene. The end of the DNA is better explained by TRBJ2-2, so the J call may be wrong. CDR3 length: 15 amino acids. The germline gives CDR1 MGHRA, CDR2 YSYEKL.